The 28 T cell receptor gamma chains below come from one sample, sequenced in a study of Vδ1+ human thymocytes (dated by TCRdb to between 2017 and 2018). Broader findings and caveats from the paper: The thymic TRG and TRD repertoires appeared highly polyclonal, with Gaussian CDR3 length distributions, in contrast to the oligoclonal repertoires of peripheral blood.

Which antigens these TCRs recognize remains unknown. The listed sequencing device is Illumina MiSeq. RNA extraction was carried out with the RNeasy mini kit, and reverse transcription was then done using Superscript III. To generate the CDR3 amplicons, a multiplex PCR was run using pooled V-gene forward primers together with a constant-region reverse primer that carried Illumina adaptor overhangs. TCRdb reprocessed the public reads with the caller CATT; rows with the same DNA were merged afterwards. This sample lists approximately 20,000 gamma-chain clones; roughly an eighth were detected once. 1.9% of the sample comes from the top ten. The sample was Vdelta1+ gamma-delta thymocytes from the thymus. Interpreted using the paper, the cell subset or site label stands for: FACS-sorted CD3+ TCRalphabeta- TCRVdelta1+ TCRVdelta2- thymocytes. Receptors were obtained from a child younger than two who had congenital heart surgery.

The chain uses TRGV3 and TRGJ1 or TRGJ2. Germline assignment: CDR1 VTNTFY and CDR2 YDVSTARD (reference sequence). V trimming: 2 bases; J trimming: 1 base; junction bases outside the gene matches: 5. This CDR3 has 14 residues. CDR3 in DNA: TGTGCCACCTGGGACACCCCAAATTATTATAAGAAACTCTTT. Its protein product is CATWDTPNYYKKLF.

The chain couples TRGV4 to TRGJP2. V shed 6 bases, J shed 8 bases, and the junction held 6 bases outside the gene matches. The germline CDR1 and CDR2 sequences are EGSTGY and YDSYTSSV. The CDR3 is 12 amino acids. The CDR3 DNA follows: TGTGCCACCTGGAATAAGGATTGGATCAAGACGTTT. Residues: CATWNKDWIKTF.

The table lists this clone with a few counts. This chain connects TRGV4 to TRGJ1 or TRGJ2. V gave up 6 bases and J gave up 12 bases; unmatched junction bases: 23. The germline CDR1 and CDR2 sequences are EGSTGY and YDSYTSSV. This CDR3 has 15 residues. The chain's CDR3 is CATWNRREGVSRKLF. Here the CDR3 DNA reads TGTGCCACCTGGAATCGGCGTGAAGGGGTTTCTAGGAAACTCTTT.

V and J are TRGV4 and TRGJP2. The CDR3 totals 19 residues. Germline V gives CDR1 EGSTGY, CDR2 YDSYTSSV. After removal of 0 bases from V and 3 bases from J, the junction contained 16 bases not matched to a gene. The CDR3 region is CATWDGPVRYMGSDWIKTF. As DNA, the CDR3 is TGTGCCACCTGGGATGGGCCGGTCAGGTATATGGGTAGTGATTGGATCAAGACGTTT.

As to this clone: A read error may account for a junction end that differs from germline. This CDR3 is also generated by other DNA sequences in the sample. The chain links TRGV4 to TRGJP2. Germline lookup yields CDR1 EGSTGY and CDR2 YDSYTSSV. The CDR3 sequence is 15 residues long. CDR3 nucleotide sequence: TGTGCCACCTGGAATGGGCCAAGTAGTGATTGGATCAAGACGTTT. Translation: CATWNGPSSDWIKTF.

This clone appeared a few times. Compared with germline, one end of the junction differs, possibly owing to a read error. This sample also contains other DNA sequences that code for the same CDR3. The chain combines TRGV4 with TRGJ1 or TRGJ2. CDR3 length equals 14 residues. The germline V gene encodes CDR1 EGSTGY and CDR2 YDSYTSSV. CDR3 DNA sequence: TGTGCCACCTGGAATGGGCGGGATTATTATAAGAAACTCTTT. It specifies CATWNGRDYYKKLF.

This clone was counted between two and nine times. This likely came from a read error, as a far larger clone is one base away. Additional DNA sequences in this sample encode the identical CDR3. The genes are TRGV9 and TRGJ1 or TRGJ2. Germline V lookup: CDR1 GITISATS, CDR2 ISYDGTV (reference sequence). This CDR3 is 13 amino acids long. V gave up 4 bases and J gave up 0 bases; unmatched junction bases: 3. For the CDR3, the DNA is TGTGCCTTGTGGGAAGTGAATTATTATAAGAAACTCTTT. The encoded protein is CALWEVNYYKKLF.

Notes on this clone: Other DNA variants within this sample encode the same CDR3. The chain carries TRGV3 and TRGJ1 or TRGJ2. This CDR3 has 13 residues. Looked up from germline, CDR1 is VTNTFY and CDR2 is YDVSTARD (reference sequence). The V and J ends lost 3 bases and 5 bases, in that order; junction bases with no gene match: 7. The CDR3 DNA follows: TGTGCCACCTGGGACCGTCTTAATTATAAGAAACTCTTT. Its protein product is CATWDRLNYKKLF.

V is TRGV5 and J is TRGJ1 or TRGJ2. The CDR3 totals 17 residues. The germline CDR1 and CDR2 sequences are VINAFY and YDVSNSKD. V dropped 0 bases and J dropped 12; count of bases not matched to a gene: 23. The CDR3 DNA reads as TGTGCCACCTGGGACAGGCGCATGGGGGGATTTGGTATAAGGAAACTCTTT. Protein: CATWDRRMGGFGIRKLF.

Concerning this clone: A far larger clone is off by one base, so a read error is likely. This chain connects TRGV4 to TRGJ1 or TRGJ2. The CDR3 totals 11 residues. CDR1 is EGSTGY, CDR2 YDSYTSSV, per germline. V was clipped by 8 bases and J by 0 bases; unmatched bases: 1. The CDR3 is CATLNYYKKLF. In nucleotides, the CDR3 is TGTGCCACCTTGAATTATTATAAGAAACTCTTT.

This chain links TRGV8 with TRGJ1 or TRGJ2. Germline assignment: CDR1 VENAVY and CDR2 YDSYNSRV. CDR3 size: 17 residues. Trimming took 2 bases from V and 3 from J; bases not matched to a gene: 16. The CDR3 coding sequence is TGTGCCACCTGGGATAAGAGTCCCCGTCAACCTTATTATAAGAAACTCTTT. Translation gives CATWDKSPRQPYYKKLF.

The table lists this clone with a few counts. A single base separates this from a much larger clone, so it may be a read error. The chain is built from TRGV4 and TRGJ1 or TRGJ2. The CDR3 covers 12 residues. Germline V gene lookup returns CDR1 EGSTGY and CDR2 YDSYTSSV. V lost 5 bases and J lost 3; bases outside the gene matches: 4. In DNA, the CDR3 is TGTGCCACCTGGGGGACTTATTATAAGAAACTCTTT. The encoded protein is CATWGTYYKKLF.

The table lists this clone with a few counts. The sample carries other DNA sequences with the same CDR3. V usage is TRGV9 and J usage is TRGJ1 or TRGJ2. CDR3 length equals 12 residues. Germline CDR1 and CDR2: GITISATS and ISYDGTV (reference sequence). Trimming cost V 0 bases and J 10 bases; bases outside gene matches: 6. The CDR3 region has the DNA TGTGCCTTGTGGGAGGTGCGGCGGAAGAAACTCTTT. Protein sequence: CALWEVRRKKLF.

This clone turned up a few times. The chain couples TRGV9 to TRGJP2. The CDR3 length is 16 residues. With 1 base clipped from V and 0 bases from J, the junction kept 5 bases outside the gene matches. CDR1 GITISATS and CDR2 ISYDGTV come from the germline V gene (reference sequence). Here the CDR3 reads CALWEVIYSSDWIKTF. The DNA of the CDR3 is TGTGCCTTGTGGGAGGTTATATATAGTAGTGATTGGATCAAGACGTTT.

This clone came up a few times. The gene calls are TRGV8 and TRGJP. The germline V gene has CDR1 VENAVY and CDR2 YDSYNSRV. The CDR3 extends over 14 amino acids. The junction had 1 base not matched to a gene; V was cut back by 5 bases and J by 6 bases. CDR3 DNA sequence: TGTGCCACCTGGGTAGAGTTGGGCAAAAAAATCAAGGTATTT. It yields the protein CATWVELGKKIKVF.

This rearrangement joins TRGV9 to TRGJP1. The CDR3 is 12 amino acids. J was trimmed by 6 bases and V by 3 bases; bases with no gene match: 1. CDR1 is GITISATS, CDR2 ISYDGTV, per germline (reference sequence). The CDR3 DNA sequence: TGTGCCTTGTGGGAGTCTGGTTGGTTCAAGATATTT. Amino acid sequence: CALWESGWFKIF.

This clone is labeled medium-sized. Other DNA sequences of this sample code for an identical CDR3. The V and J genes are TRGV8 and TRGJ1 or TRGJ2. The CDR3 covers 11 residues. Germline V CDR1 and CDR2: VENAVY, YDSYNSRV. The V segment lost 0 bases and the J segment 8 bases; nucleotides outside the gene matches: 1. CDR3 DNA sequence: TGTGCCACCTGGGATAGGGATAAGAAACTCTTT. As protein: CATWDRDKKLF.

The sample holds a few counts of this clone. The chain is built from TRGV9 and TRGJ1 or TRGJ2. The CDR3 contains 14 residues. Losses at the gene ends were 1 base for V and 2 bases for J; bases not matched to a gene: 5. CDR1 and CDR2 (germline): GITISATS, ISYDGTV (reference sequence). CDR3: CALWEVKDYYKKLF. The CDR3 DNA reads TGTGCCTTGTGGGAGGTCAAGGATTATTATAAGAAACTCTTT.

This clone was found a few times. The V and J genes are TRGV2 and TRGJ1 or TRGJ2. The J segment lost 15 bases and the V segment lost 0 bases, leaving 5 bases of the junction unmatched. This CDR3 is 10 amino acids long. CDR1 and CDR2 from the germline V gene are EGSNGY and YDSYNSKV. The CDR3 loop reads CATWDGLRLF. CDR3 in DNA: TGTGCCACCTGGGACGGGCTAAGACTCTTT.

This clone was detected a few times. Other nucleotide sequences in the sample specify the same CDR3. The rearrangement uses TRGV2 and TRGJ1 or TRGJ2. CDR1 and CDR2 (germline): EGSNGY, YDSYNSKV. This CDR3 has 12 amino acids. Trimming at V came to 0 bases and at J to 8 bases, leaving 4 bases not matched to a gene. The CDR3 reads CATWDGLHKKLF. CDR3 nucleotides: TGTGCCACCTGGGACGGGCTACATAAGAAACTCTTT.

The chain carries TRGV5 and TRGJ1 or TRGJ2. Germline-derived CDR1 and CDR2 are VINAFY and YDVSNSKD. The ends lost 0 bases at V and 9 bases at J; junction bases unmatched: 11. The CDR3 extends over 14 amino acids. Here the CDR3 reads CATWDRRPGGKKLF. The CDR3 DNA reads TGTGCCACCTGGGACAGGAGGCCTGGCGGTAAGAAACTCTTT.

The rearrangement uses TRGV9 and TRGJ1 or TRGJ2. Germline CDR1 GITISATS, CDR2 ISYDGTV (reference sequence). The ends lost 0 bases at V and 0 bases at J; junction bases unmatched: 17. This CDR3 spans 19 amino acids. CDR3 sequence (DNA): TGTGCCTTGTGGGAGGTGCCTTTTGTCTTCCACCCGAATTATTATAAGAAACTCTTT. Amino acid sequence: CALWEVPFVFHPNYYKKLF.

This clone was seen a few times. The chain recombines TRGV4 with TRGJ1 or TRGJ2. CDR1 is EGSTGY and CDR2 is YDSYTSSV in the germline V gene. After removal of 2 bases from V and 3 bases from J, the junction contained 7 bases not matched to a gene. The CDR3 runs to 14 residues. The CDR3 DNA sequence: TGTGCCACCTGGGATGCCCCGGGTTATTATAAGAAACTCTTT. Its protein product is CATWDAPGYYKKLF.

This clone was detected a few times. The chain joins TRGV9 to TRGJ1 or TRGJ2. The CDR3 is made up of 12 amino acids. Germline CDR1 and CDR2: GITISATS and ISYDGTV (reference sequence). J was trimmed by 12 bases and V by 3 bases; bases with no gene match: 11. CDR3 in DNA: TGTGCCTTGTGGGAGCCCCACCCGGGGAAACTCTTT. It codes for CALWEPHPGKLF.

This clone turned up a few times. This chain connects TRGV3 to TRGJP2. V gave up 1 base and J gave up 0 bases; unmatched junction bases: 2. CDR1 and CDR2 (germline): VTNTFY, YDVSTARD (reference sequence). The CDR3 length is 15 residues. The CDR3 coding sequence is TGTGCCACCTGGGACAGAAATAGTAGTGATTGGATCAAGACGTTT. This codes for CATWDRNSSDWIKTF.

This clone was observed a single time. V gene TRGV4 combines with J gene TRGJ1 or TRGJ2. The CDR3 is 11 amino acids. V gave up 6 bases and J gave up 12 bases; unmatched junction bases: 11. Germline lookup yields CDR1 EGSTGY and CDR2 YDSYTSSV. The DNA for the CDR3 is TGTGCCACCTGGTGGAGATATGGGAAACTCTTT. Translating it yields CATWWRYGKLF.

On this clone: Compared with germline, one end of the junction differs, possibly owing to a read error. The chain carries TRGV2 and TRGJ1 or TRGJ2. CDR1 and CDR2 (germline): EGSNGY, YDSYNSKV. The CDR3 loop spans 11 amino acids. CDR3 DNA: TGTGCCACCTGGGACGGGCCCTGGTGGGTCTTT. It specifies CATWDGPWWVF.

V gene TRGV4 combines with J gene TRGJ1 or TRGJ2. The trim removed 6 bases at V and 10 bases at J, leaving 9 bases unmatched. The germline CDR1 and CDR2 sequences are EGSTGY and YDSYTSSV. The CDR3 extends over 11 amino acids. CDR3 loop: CATWNWWKKLF. The CDR3 nucleotides read TGTGCCACCTGGAATTGGTGGAAGAAACTCTTT.